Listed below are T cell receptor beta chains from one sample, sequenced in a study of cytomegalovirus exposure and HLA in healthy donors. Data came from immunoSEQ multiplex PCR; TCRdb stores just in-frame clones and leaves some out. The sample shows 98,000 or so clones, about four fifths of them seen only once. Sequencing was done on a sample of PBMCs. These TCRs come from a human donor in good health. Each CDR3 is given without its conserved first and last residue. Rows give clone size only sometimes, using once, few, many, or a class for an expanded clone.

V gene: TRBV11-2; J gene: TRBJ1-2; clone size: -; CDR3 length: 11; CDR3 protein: ASSSSPEGGYT
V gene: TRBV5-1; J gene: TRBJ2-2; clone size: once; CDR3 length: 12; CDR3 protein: ASSLQQNTGELF
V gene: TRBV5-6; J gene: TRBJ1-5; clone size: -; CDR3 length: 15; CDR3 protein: ASSFLGTGVSNQPQH
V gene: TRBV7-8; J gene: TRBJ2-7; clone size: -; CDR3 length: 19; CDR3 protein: ASSHKRGVRGTGGLDYEQY
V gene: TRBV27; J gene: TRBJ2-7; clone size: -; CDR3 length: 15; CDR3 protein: ASSLRVSGQGLNEQY
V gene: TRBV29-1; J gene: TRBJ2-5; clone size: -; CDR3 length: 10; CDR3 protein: SVVLSTGGQY
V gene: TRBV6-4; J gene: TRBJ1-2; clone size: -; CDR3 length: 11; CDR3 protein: ASSYFRGSGYT
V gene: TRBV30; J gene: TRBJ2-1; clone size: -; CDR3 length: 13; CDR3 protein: AWSLATSSYNEQF
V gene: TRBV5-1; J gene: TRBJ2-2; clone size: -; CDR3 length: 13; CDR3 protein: ASSHGTGNTGELF
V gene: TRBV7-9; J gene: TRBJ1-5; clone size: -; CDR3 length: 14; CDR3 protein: ASSHGTGGGNQPQH
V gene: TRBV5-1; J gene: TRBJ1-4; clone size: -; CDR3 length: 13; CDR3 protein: ASSSQGAQDEKLF
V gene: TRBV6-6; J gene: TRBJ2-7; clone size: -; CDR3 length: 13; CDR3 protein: ASSYRLAQPYEQY
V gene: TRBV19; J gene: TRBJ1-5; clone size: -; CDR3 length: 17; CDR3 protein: ASSIDSPGQGSSNQPQH
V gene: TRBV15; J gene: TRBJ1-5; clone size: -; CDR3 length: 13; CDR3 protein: ATRPGTEINQPQH
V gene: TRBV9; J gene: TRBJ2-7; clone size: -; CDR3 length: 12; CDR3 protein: ASSKGQGWGEQY
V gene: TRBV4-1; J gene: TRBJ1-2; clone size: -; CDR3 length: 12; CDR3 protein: ASSQEGQGGGYT
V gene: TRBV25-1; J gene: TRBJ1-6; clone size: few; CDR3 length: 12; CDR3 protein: ASSARQGTSPLH
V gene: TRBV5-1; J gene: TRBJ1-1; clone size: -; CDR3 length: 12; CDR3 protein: ASSPGQSNTEAF
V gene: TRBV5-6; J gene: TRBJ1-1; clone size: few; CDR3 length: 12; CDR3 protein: ASSLVSRGTKAF
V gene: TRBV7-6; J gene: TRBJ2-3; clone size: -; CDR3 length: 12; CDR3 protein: ASSLRQGSDTQY
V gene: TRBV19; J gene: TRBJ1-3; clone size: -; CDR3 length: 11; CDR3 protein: ASSMDRANTIY
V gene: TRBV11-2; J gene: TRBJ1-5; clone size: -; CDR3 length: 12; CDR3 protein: ASSLEQAAGPQH
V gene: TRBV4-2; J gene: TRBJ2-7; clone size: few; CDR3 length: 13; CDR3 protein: ASSLQDLSSYEQY
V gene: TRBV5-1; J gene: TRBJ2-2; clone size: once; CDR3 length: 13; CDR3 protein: ASSLKSGNTGELF
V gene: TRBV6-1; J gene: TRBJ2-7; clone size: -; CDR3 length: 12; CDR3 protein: ASSDYPQIYEQY
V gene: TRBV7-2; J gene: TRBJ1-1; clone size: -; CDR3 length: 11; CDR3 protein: ASSHAGQPEAF
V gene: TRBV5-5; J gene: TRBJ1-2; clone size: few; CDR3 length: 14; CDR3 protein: ASSSTGTGGNYGYT
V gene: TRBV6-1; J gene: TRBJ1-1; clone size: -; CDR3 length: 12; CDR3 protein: ASGGTGGFAEAF
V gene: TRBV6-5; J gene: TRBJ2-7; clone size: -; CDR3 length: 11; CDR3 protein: ASRKTGVYEQY
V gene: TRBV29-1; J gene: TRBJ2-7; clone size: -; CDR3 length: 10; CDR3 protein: SVGDSLYEQY
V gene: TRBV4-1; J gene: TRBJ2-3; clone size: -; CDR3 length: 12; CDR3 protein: ASSQEGSTDTQY
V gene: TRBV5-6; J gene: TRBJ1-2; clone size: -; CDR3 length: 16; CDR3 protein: ASSLGRVGLRDNYGYT